Listed below are T cell receptor beta chains from one sample, sequenced in a study of blood T cell repertoires in COVID-19. The method was immunoSEQ multiplex PCR; TCRdb's version includes in-frame clones alone and lacks a portion of them. The sample records about 240,000 clones, about 86% being singletons. The source material was PBMCs or T cells enriched from blood (not recorded which). These receptors all come from a woman in her forties with acute COVID-19. The CDR3 runs from the conserved cysteine through the conserved F or W. D genes are given only for firm matches. Rows may omit the clone size; those that give it use once, few, many or a size class.

j_call,v_call,d_call,clone_size,cdr3_aa,cdr3_nt
TRBJ1-1,TRBV9,-,-,CASTRQSLNTEAFF,TGTGCCAGCACCCGCCAGTCCCTGAACACTGAAGCTTTCTTT
TRBJ1-2,TRBV4-1,-,-,CASSRETGAASLITNYGYTF,TGCGCCAGCAGCCGGGAAACTGGGGCAGCTTCTTTGATTACTAACTATGGCTACACCTTC
TRBJ1-2,TRBV5-4,-,-,CASTGSRQGTNYGYTF,TGTGCCAGCACCGGATCTCGGCAGGGTACTAACTATGGCTACACCTTC
TRBJ1-2,TRBV25-1,-,-,CASSEGQRYYGYTF,TGTGCCAGCAGTGAAGGGCAGAGATACTATGGCTACACCTTC
TRBJ1-2,TRBV6-5,TRBD1,-,CASSYTRDSQNYGYTF,TGTGCCAGCAGTTACACTCGGGACAGCCAAAACTATGGCTACACCTTC
TRBJ1-3,TRBV19,-,-,CASSNRAGNTIYF,TGTGCCAGTAGTAACAGGGCTGGAAACACCATATATTTT
TRBJ1-5,TRBV11-2,-,-,CASSLDRGEPQHF,TGTGCCAGCAGCTTAGATCGGGGGGAGCCCCAGCATTTT
TRBJ2-1,TRBV2,TRBD1,few,CASTIPRQGVNEQFF,TGTGCCAGCACCATCCCGAGACAGGGCGTCAATGAGCAGTTCTTC
TRBJ2-7,TRBV7-6,TRBD2,-,CASSYTPGLGFDEQYF,TGTGCCAGCAGCTACACCCCGGGACTAGGATTCGACGAGCAGTACTTC
TRBJ2-3,TRBV6-4,TRBD1,-,CASSATGADTQYF,TGTGCCAGCAGTGCAACAGGGGCAGATACGCAGTATTTT
TRBJ1-2,TRBV20-1,-,-,CSASSGSSGYTF,TGCAGTGCTAGTTCAGGGTCGTCTGGCTACACCTTC
TRBJ2-1,TRBV9,-,-,CASSLYRDWDWNEQFF,TGTGCCAGCAGCTTATACCGGGACTGGGATTGGAATGAGCAGTTCTTC
TRBJ2-3,TRBV12-3/TRBV12-4,-,-,CASSPPNTDTQYF,TGTGCCAGCAGCCCTCCTAACACAGATACGCAGTATTTT
TRBJ2-2,TRBV5-1,TRBD2,-,CASSVRGKTSGGELFF,TGCGCCAGCAGCGTAAGGGGAAAGACTAGCGGCGGGGAGCTGTTTTTT
TRBJ2-2,TRBV10-3,TRBD1,-,CAISTGQEGNTGELFF,TGTGCCATCAGCACGGGACAGGAGGGGAACACCGGGGAGCTGTTTTTT